This passage covers 23 T cell receptor beta chains from one sample sequenced in a study of response to subunit inactivated influenza vaccine. TCRdb independently ran MiXCR on the RT-PCR reads; one entry per CDR3 protein. The repertoire holds about 520,000 distinct CDR3 sequences, with 9.5% to 13% as singletons. Specimen: PBMCs from blood, collected roughly 48 days after vaccination. The source of these receptors is a man aged 45-60 years who received an inactivated influenza vaccine.

There are a few counts of this clonotype. The chain employs TRBV20-1 and TRBJ2-7, with D unclear. The CDR3 extends over 13 amino acids. The germline V gene has CDR1 DFQATT and CDR2 SNEGSKA (reference sequence). Between the trimmed V and J ends, which lost 7 bases and 0 bases, there was a span of 13 bases. The CDR3 DNA follows: TGCAGTGTTAAAACCTTGAGCTCCTACGAGCAGTACTTC. Its translation is CSVKTLSSYEQYF.

The gene calls are TRBV27 and TRBJ2-2; 12 bases fit TRBD2. The CDR3 length is 14 residues. After removal of 7 bases from V and 7 bases from J, the junction contained 4 bases not matched to a gene. The germline V gene has CDR1 MNHEY and CDR2 SMNVEV (reference sequence). The CDR3 spells CASNLAGGVGELFF. For the CDR3, the DNA is TGTGCCAGCAACCTAGCGGGAGGGGTCGGGGAGCTGTTTTTT.

This chain uses TRBV6-5 with TRBJ1-2; 8 positions agree with TRBD1. V gave up 0 bases and J gave up 2 bases; unmatched junction bases: 5. This CDR3 has 16 amino acids. From germline, CDR1 is MNHEY and CDR2 SVGAGI. This CDR3 reads CASSYSGTGENYGYTF. CDR3 nucleotide sequence: TGTGCCAGCAGTTACTCGGGGACAGGAGAAAACTATGGCTACACCTTC.

In its sample, this clonotype was seen many times. The V call is TRBV7-6, the J call TRBJ2-7, with D perhaps matching TRBD1 (6 bases). The V gene's germline CDR1 is SGHVS and CDR2 FNYEAQ. V dropped 4 bases and J dropped 0 bases, with 13 bases sitting between them. The CDR3 is 15 amino acids. Here the CDR3 reads CASSWRQEPSYEQYF. The CDR3 DNA sequence: TGTGCCAGCAGCTGGAGACAGGAGCCCTCCTACGAGCAGTACTTC.

In this sample, this clonotype turned up a few times. V is TRBV29-1 and J is TRBJ1-1; 7 bases align to TRBD1. The CDR3 is made up of 13 amino acids. The germline gives CDR1 SQVTM, CDR2 ANQGSEA. J was trimmed by 5 bases and V by 7 bases; bases with no gene match: 10. The DNA of the CDR3 is TGCAGCGGGGCCCGACAGGGAGGAACTGAAGCTTTCTTT. Its translation: CSGARQGGTEAFF.

The table lists this clonotype with many counts. J is TRBJ1-1 and V is TRBV20-1; 8 bases fit TRBD1. The germline gives CDR1 DFQATT, CDR2 SNEGSKA (reference sequence). This CDR3 spans 15 amino acids. Losses at the gene ends were 4 bases for V and 5 bases for J; bases not matched to a gene: 12. The chain's CDR3 is CSATAPGRGQTEAFF. Here the CDR3 DNA reads TGCAGTGCTACGGCACCGGGCAGGGGGCAAACTGAAGCTTTCTTT.

This clonotype showed up just a few times. This chain joins TRBV3-1 and TRBJ2-5; 12 positions agree with TRBD2. The CDR3 sequence is 13 residues long. Germline V gene lookup returns CDR1 LGHDT and CDR2 YNNKEL (reference sequence). Trimming at V came to 4 bases and at J to 12 bases, leaving 6 bases not matched to a gene. The CDR3 loop is CASSPGLAGSEYF. The DNA of the CDR3 is TGTGCCAGCAGCCCTGGACTAGCGGGGAGTGAGTACTTC.

This rearrangement joins TRBV11-1 to TRBJ2-5; 10 positions agree with TRBD1. The CDR3 covers 15 residues. With V trimmed by 5 bases and J by 2 bases, 5 bases remained unmatched. The germline V gene encodes CDR1 SGHAT and CDR2 FQDESV (reference sequence). The CDR3 DNA follows: TGTGCCAGCAGCCCCGGGGGACAGGGGCAAGAGACCCAGTACTTC. Encoded protein: CASSPGGQGQETQYF.

This clonotype was seen many times. The V gene is TRBV28, the J gene TRBJ1-1; a weak D match, TRBD1 (5 bases). There are 13 residues in the CDR3. Between the trimmed V and J ends, which lost 3 bases and 4 bases, there was a span of 9 bases. Per the germline V gene, CDR1 is MDHEN and CDR2 is SYDVKM. The CDR3 sequence is CASSFEGPTEAFF. CDR3 in DNA: TGTGCCAGCAGTTTCGAGGGGCCCACTGAAGCTTTCTTT.

The chain joins TRBV25-1 to TRBJ2-3; the D is unclear. CDR3 length equals 15 residues. V gave up 2 bases and J gave up 4 bases, with 13 bases separating them. The germline CDR1 and CDR2 sequences are MGHDK and SYGVNS. CDR3 bases: TGTGCCAGCAGTGAAACCGGGCCACTGGCAGATACGCAGTATTTT. It specifies CASSETGPLADTQYF.

This clonotype came up many times. The chain uses TRBV20-1 and TRBJ2-7; D remains ambiguous. This CDR3 has 13 residues. V dropped 0 bases and J dropped 5 bases, with 11 bases sitting between them. Germline V CDR1 and CDR2: DFQATT, SNEGSKA (reference sequence). The CDR3 here is CSARDSRIHEQYF. The DNA for the CDR3 is TGCAGTGCTAGAGATTCCAGAATTCACGAGCAGTACTTC.

V gene TRBV12-3 or TRBV12-4 combines with J gene TRBJ1-6; 7 bases are shared with TRBD1. V lost 6 bases to trimming and J lost 7 bases; unmatched junction nucleotides: 9. The CDR3 consists of 15 residues. The CDR3 spells CASSPQGQSNSPLHF. CDR3 coding DNA: TGTGCCAGCAGCCCTCAGGGACAGTCAAATTCACCCCTCCACTTT.

This clonotype was counted many times. V usage is TRBV12-3 or TRBV12-4 and J usage is TRBJ2-7, with TRBD1 matching over 8 bases. The CDR3 totals 13 residues. The V and J ends lost 5 bases and 4 bases, in that order; junction bases with no gene match: 4. The CDR3 loop reads CASSRQGPYEQYF. The CDR3 DNA follows: TGTGCCAGCAGTCGACAGGGGCCGTACGAGCAGTACTTC.

This clonotype was seen at least ten times. The J gene is TRBJ1-6, the V gene TRBV20-1; perhaps TRBD1 as D (6 bases). V was cut by 6 bases and J by 5 bases, with 11 bases left in between. CDR3 length: 13 amino acids. Germline V gene sequence: CDR1 DFQATT, CDR2 SNEGSKA (reference sequence). The CDR3: CSAKTGDNSPLHF. The CDR3 nucleotides are TGCAGTGCCAAGACAGGAGATAATTCACCCCTCCACTTT.

The chain couples TRBV7-9 to TRBJ2-3; no reliable D call. In germline, CDR1 is SEHNR, CDR2 FQNEAQ (reference sequence). This CDR3 region has 14 residues. The V and J ends lost 10 bases and 0 bases respectively, with 14 bases between them. CDR3 bases: TGTGCCACCGGTGAGGACCGAAGCACAGATACGCAGTATTTT. As protein: CATGEDRSTDTQYF. Supplemented by reference TRBV7-9 and TRBJ2-3, the full variable domain reads DTGVSQNPRHKITKRGQNVTFRCDPISEHNRLYWYRQTLGQGPEFLTYFQNEAQLEKSRLLSDRFSAERPKGSFSTLEIQRTEQGDSAMYLCATGEDRSTDTQYFGPGTRLTVL.

The rearrangement joins TRBV7-9 to TRBJ2-2; D is undetermined. The CDR3 consists of 14 residues. Germline V gives CDR1 SEHNR, CDR2 FQNEAQ (reference sequence). Trimming left V 2 bases short and J 3 bases short, with 7 bases between. CDR3: CASSLLRYTGELFF. The CDR3 DNA follows: TGTGCCAGCAGCTTACTTCGCTACACCGGGGAGCTGTTTTTT.

This clonotype has only a few counts. This rearrangement joins TRBV28 to TRBJ2-7, with D uncertain. The CDR3 extends over 15 amino acids. Trimming stripped 2 bases from V and 2 bases from J, with 13 bases between. Germline V gene data show CDR1 as MDHEN and CDR2 as SYDVKM. As DNA, the CDR3 is TGTGCCAGCAGTTTAGTGGTTCCGGACCCCTACGAGCAGTACTTC. It specifies CASSLVVPDPYEQYF.

Worth noting for this clonotype: Compared with germline, one end of the junction differs, possibly owing to a read error. The genes are TRBV20-1 and TRBJ2-5; D gene uncertain. The germline V gene has CDR1 DFQATT and CDR2 SNEGSKA (reference sequence). This CDR3 has 11 residues. The DNA for the CDR3 is TGCAGTGCTAAACACCAACAGACCCAGTACTTC. Protein: CSAKHQQTQYF.

This clonotype was seen at least ten times. V usage is TRBV7-6 and J usage is TRBJ2-7; D not resolved. Trimming took 5 bases from V and 0 from J, leaving 11 bases between them. The CDR3 has 14 residues. Germline V gene sequence: CDR1 SGHVS, CDR2 FNYEAQ. CDR3 residues: CASSPLDGSYEQYF. In DNA, the CDR3 is TGTGCCAGCAGCCCCCTGGACGGCTCCTACGAGCAGTACTTC.

This clonotype occurred many times. CDR3 DNA sequence: TGTGCCAGCTTAAAGCCGGGGACAGGGAGAACCGGGGAGCTGTTTTTT. It is translated as CASLKPGTGRTGELFF. The chain has TRBV6-1 and TRBJ2-2, with TRBD1 matching over 9 bases. The trim removed 8 bases at V and 5 bases at J, leaving 12 bases unmatched. Germline values: CDR1 MNHNS, CDR2 SASEGT. CDR3 length equals 16 residues.

This clonotype has only a few counts. The gene calls are TRBV5-1 and TRBJ1-1, with D hard to call. V was pared by 0 bases and J by 2 bases, with 8 bases between. This CDR3 is 14 amino acids long. Germline loops: CDR1 SGHRS, CDR2 YFSETQ. The CDR3 DNA is TGCGCCAGCAGCTTGGATGCGGCAAACACTGAAGCTTTCTTT. Residues: CASSLDAANTEAFF.

Concerning this clonotype itself: Germline and junction disagree at one end, which may indicate a read error. V usage is TRBV7-8 and J usage is TRBJ1-1; 7 bases are shared with TRBD1. Germline V gene data show CDR1 as SGHVS and CDR2 as FQNEAQ. The CDR3 contains 13 residues. This CDR3 reads CASSSVWDSQSFF. CDR3 DNA sequence: TGTGCCAGCAGCAGCGTCTGGGACAGTCAGTCTTTTTTT.

This clonotype occurred once. V is TRBV7-9 and J is TRBJ2-1, with D hard to call. The CDR3 length is 14 residues. The ends were cut back, 8 bases at V and 7 bases at J, with 18 bases in the middle. The germline CDR1 and CDR2 sequences are SEHNR and FQNEAQ (reference sequence). The CDR3 protein is CASCQMIVLNEQFF. CDR3 sequence (DNA): TGTGCCAGCTGCCAGATGATAGTCCTTAATGAGCAGTTCTTC. The whole variable domain, remainder taken from reference TRBV7-9 and TRBJ2-1, is DTGVSQNPRHKITKRGQNVTFRCDPISEHNRLYWYRQTLGQGPEFLTYFQNEAQLEKSRLLSDRFSAERPKGSFSTLEIQRTEQGDSAMYLCASCQMIVLNEQFFGPGTRLTVL.